The entry below describes one T cell receptor beta chain. The antigen remains unidentified. With random hexamers, about 0.45 to 1 ug RNA was reverse transcribed. TCRdb reanalysed the immunoSEQ multiplex PCR reads using MiXCR and keeps one entry per CDR3 protein. The sample yields some 94,000 distinct CDR3 sequences, around 94% seen once. These data belong to a study of CD8 T cells in Susac syndrome. Study context: Patients with Susac syndrome had blood drawn and were at that point therapy-naive, on corticosteroids, or on intravenous immunoglobulin alone. Study-level results: Expansion of clones was not seen in the CD4+ T cell repertoires of Susac syndrome.

Sequencing of TCR beta drew on CD8+ and CD4+ T cells from blood. CDR3 length: 11 residues. In germline, CDR1 is KGHSH, CDR2 LQKENI. V was clipped by 3 bases and J by 13 bases; unmatched bases: 3. The clonotype was recovered from a human donor with Susac syndrome. The chain employs TRBV18 and TRBJ2-1; 7 bases fit TRBD2. Material for sequencing was CD4+ T cells from PBMCs. In DNA, the CDR3 is TGTGCCAGCTCACCCGGGACTACACAGTTCTTC. The encoded protein is CASSPGTTQFF.